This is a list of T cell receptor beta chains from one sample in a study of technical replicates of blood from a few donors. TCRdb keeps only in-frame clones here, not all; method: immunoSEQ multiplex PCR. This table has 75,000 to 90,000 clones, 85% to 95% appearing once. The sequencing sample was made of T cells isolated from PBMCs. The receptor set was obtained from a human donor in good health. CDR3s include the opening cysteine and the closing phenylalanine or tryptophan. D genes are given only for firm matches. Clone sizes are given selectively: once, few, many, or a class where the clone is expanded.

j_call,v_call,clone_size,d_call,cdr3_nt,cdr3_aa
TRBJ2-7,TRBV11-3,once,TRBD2,TGTGCCAGCAGCCCACGGGAACTAGCGCACGAGCAGTACTTC,CASSPRELAHEQYF
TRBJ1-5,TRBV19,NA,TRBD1,TGTGCCAGTAGTATTCGACAGGGGGCGCGTGGTCAGCCCCAGCATTTT,CASSIRQGARGQPQHF
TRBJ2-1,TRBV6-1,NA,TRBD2,TGTGCCAGCAGTGAGGGACTAGCGGGAGGAAACAATGAGCAGTTCTTC,CASSEGLAGGNNEQFF
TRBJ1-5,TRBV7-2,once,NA,TGTGCCAGCAGCTTAGACTATCAGCCCCAGCATTTT,CASSLDYQPQHF
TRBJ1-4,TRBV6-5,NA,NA,TGTGCCAGCAGTTACCAGAGGAGTAATGAAAAACTGTTTTTT,CASSYQRSNEKLFF
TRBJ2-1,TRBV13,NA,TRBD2,TGTGCCAGCAGCTTGTGGACTAGCTTCTACAATGAGCAGTTCTTC,CASSLWTSFYNEQFF
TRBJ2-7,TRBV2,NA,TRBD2,TGTGCCAGCCTAGGACTAGCGGCCTACGAGCAGTACTTC,CASLGLAAYEQYF
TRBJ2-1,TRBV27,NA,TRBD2,TGTGCCAGCAGACTAGCGGGAGATGTCTTCGAGCAGTTCTTC,CASRLAGDVFEQFF
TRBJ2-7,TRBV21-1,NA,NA,TGTGCCACCCTCCGGGACAGGGCCTACGAGCAGTACTTC,CATLRDRAYEQYF
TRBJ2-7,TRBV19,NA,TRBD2,TGTGCCACCAGCCCTCTAGCGGGCTCCCCCTACGAGCAGTACTTC,CATSPLAGSPYEQYF
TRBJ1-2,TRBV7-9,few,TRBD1,TGTGCCAGCAGCTTAGGGACAGGGAAAGGAAACTATGGCTACACCTTC,CASSLGTGKGNYGYTF
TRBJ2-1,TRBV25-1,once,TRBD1,TGTGCCAGCCCCTTAAGGGGACAGGGGAGCTCCTACAATGAGCAGTTCTTC,CASPLRGQGSSYNEQFF
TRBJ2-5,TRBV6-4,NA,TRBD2,TGTGCCAGCCCACTGGCTAGCGGGAGTTACCAAGAGACCCAGTACTTC,CASPLASGSYQETQYF
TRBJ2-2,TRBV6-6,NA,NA,TGTGCCAGCAGTATAACCGGGGAGCTGTTTTTT,CASSITGELFF
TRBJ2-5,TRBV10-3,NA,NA,TGTGCCATCAGTGAGGGCCAGGGAGAGACCCAGTACTTC,CAISEGQGETQYF
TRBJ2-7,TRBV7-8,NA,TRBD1,TGTGCCAGCAGCTGGGAATGGGGACAGGGTTACGAGCAGTACTTC,CASSWEWGQGYEQYF
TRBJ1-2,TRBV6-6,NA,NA,TGTGCCAGCAGTTATCAGGGGAGCTACACCTTC,CASSYQGSYTF
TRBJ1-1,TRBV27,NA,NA,TGTGCCAGTCAGGGACATTTGAACACTGAAGCTTTCTTT,CASQGHLNTEAFF
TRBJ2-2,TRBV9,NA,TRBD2,TGTGCCAGCAGCGCTAGCGGGATGAGCACCGGGGAGCTGTTTTTT,CASSASGMSTGELFF
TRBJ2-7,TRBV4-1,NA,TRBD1,TGCGCCAGCAGCCACCGCCGGGACAGCTCCTACGAGCAGTACTTC,CASSHRRDSSYEQYF
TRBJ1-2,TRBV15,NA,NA,TGTGCCACCAGCAGAGGACGGACGGAGGCCTATGGCTACACCTTC,CATSRGRTEAYGYTF
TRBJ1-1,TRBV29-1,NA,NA,TGCAGCGCCCTTGGGCTGAACACTGAAGCTTTCTTT,CSALGLNTEAFF
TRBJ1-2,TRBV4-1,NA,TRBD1,TGCGCCAGCAGCCACCGGACAGGAGAAGGCTACACCTTC,CASSHRTGEGYTF
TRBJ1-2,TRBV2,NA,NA,TGTGCCAGCAGTACAGACAGTGGCTACACCTTC,CASSTDSGYTF
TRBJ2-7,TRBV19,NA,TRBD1,TGTGCCAGTAGTGGCCCGGGACAGGGCTACGAGCAGTACTTC,CASSGPGQGYEQYF
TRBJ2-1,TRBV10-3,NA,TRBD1,TGTGCCATCAGCCGGGACAGGGGGTATGAGCAGTTCTTC,CAISRDRGYEQFF
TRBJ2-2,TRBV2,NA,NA,TGTGCCAGCAGTGGCCGCGCGAACACCGGGGAGCTGTTTTTT,CASSGRANTGELFF
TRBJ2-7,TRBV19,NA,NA,TGTGCCAGTAGTAGTTCAGCGAGCTCCTACGAGCAGTACTTC,CASSSSASSYEQYF
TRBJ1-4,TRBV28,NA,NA,TGTGCCAGCTTTGGCCGATTATATGAAAAACTGTTTTTT,CASFGRLYEKLFF
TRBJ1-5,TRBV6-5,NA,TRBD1,TGTGCCAGCGCCCAGGGGGGTGATCAGCCCCAGCATTTT,CASAQGGDQPQHF
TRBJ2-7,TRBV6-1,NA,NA,TGTGCCAGCAGTGATAGGGGCTCCCCCCTAGACGAGCAGTACTTC,CASSDRGSPLDEQYF
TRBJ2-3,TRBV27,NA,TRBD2,TGTGCCAGTTCCTACGGGGGGACCCCAGATACGCAGTATTTT,CASSYGGTPDTQYF
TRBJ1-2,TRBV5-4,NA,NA,TGTGCCAGCAGCTTGAAGTCGGGACAACCCTATGGCTACACCTTC,CASSLKSGQPYGYTF
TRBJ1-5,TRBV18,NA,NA,TGTGCCAGCTCACCGGGAGATCAGCCCCAGCATTTT,CASSPGDQPQHF
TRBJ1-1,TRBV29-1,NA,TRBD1,TGCAGCGCCGAAGGGCCAGGGGGCCCCACTGAAGCTTTCTTT,CSAEGPGGPTEAFF
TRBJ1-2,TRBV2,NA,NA,TGTGCCAGCAGCGCTTCGACAGTCTATGGCTACACCTTC,CASSASTVYGYTF
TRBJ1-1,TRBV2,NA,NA,TGTGCCAGCAGTGTCGGACCGGGGGAGGCTTTCTTT,CASSVGPGEAFF
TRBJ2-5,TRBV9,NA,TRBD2,TGTGCCAGCAGCGTAGGACTAGCCCAAGAGACCCAGTACTTC,CASSVGLAQETQYF
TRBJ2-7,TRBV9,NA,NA,TGTGCCAGCAGCGGGCAGGGGACCTACGAGCAGTACTTC,CASSGQGTYEQYF
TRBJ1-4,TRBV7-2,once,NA,TGTGCCAGCAGCTTAGCTCCAGGGCCCGGTAATGAAAAACTGTTTTTT,CASSLAPGPGNEKLFF
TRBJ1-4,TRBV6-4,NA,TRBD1,TGTGCCAGCAGTTCCACAGGGGCGCGTAATGAAAAACTGTTTTTT,CASSSTGARNEKLFF
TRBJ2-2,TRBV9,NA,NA,TGTGCCAGCAGCGTATCGGGGGGCGCGGACACCGGGGAGCTGTTTTTT,CASSVSGGADTGELFF
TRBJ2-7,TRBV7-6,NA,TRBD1,TGTGCCAGCAGCTTAGCTGGAACAGGGGTACAATACGAGCAGTACTTC,CASSLAGTGVQYEQYF
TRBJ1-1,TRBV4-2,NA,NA,TGTGCCAGCAGCCAAGGGTATCCAGGGAGGACTGAAGCTTTCTTT,CASSQGYPGRTEAFF
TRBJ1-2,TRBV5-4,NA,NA,TGTGCCAGCAGCTTGGGTACAGGAAGCGATGGCTACACCTTC,CASSLGTGSDGYTF
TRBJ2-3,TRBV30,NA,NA,TGTGCCTGGACAGTCACAGATACGCAGTATTTT,CAWTVTDTQYF
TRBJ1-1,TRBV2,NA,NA,TGTGCCAGCAGTGAGTGGACATACACTGAAGCTTTCTTT,CASSEWTYTEAFF
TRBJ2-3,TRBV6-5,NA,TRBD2,TGTGCCAGCAGTCAACTAGCGGGAGCAGCAGATACGCAGTATTTT,CASSQLAGAADTQYF
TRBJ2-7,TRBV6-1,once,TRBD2,TGTGCCAGCAGGAGGACTAGCGCGACCTACGAGCAGTACTTC,CASRRTSATYEQYF
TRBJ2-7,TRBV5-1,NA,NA,TGCGCCAGCAGCGGCGGGTTTACCTACGAGCAGTACTTC,CASSGGFTYEQYF
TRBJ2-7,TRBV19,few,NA,TGTGCCACCAGGGGATCCTACGAGCAGTACTTC,CATRGSYEQYF
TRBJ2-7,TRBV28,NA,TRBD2,TGTGCCAGCAGCAGGCCAGCGGGGGGCTACGAGCAGTACTTC,CASSRPAGGYEQYF
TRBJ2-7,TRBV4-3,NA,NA,TGCGCCAGCAGCCAAGGATTAGCGAGTCGCCTTTCCTACGAGCAGTACTTC,CASSQGLASRLSYEQYF
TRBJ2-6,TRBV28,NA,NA,TGTGCCAGCAGTTTTGCAGGGGACAACGTCCTGACTTTC,CASSFAGDNVLTF
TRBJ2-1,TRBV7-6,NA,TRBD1,TGTGCCAGCAGCTTGGTCGGGACAGGGGGCTTGAATGAGCAGTTCTTC,CASSLVGTGGLNEQFF
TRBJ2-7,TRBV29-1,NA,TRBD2,TGCAGCGTTGGGCCAGGACTAGAGACCTACGAGCAGTACTTC,CSVGPGLETYEQYF